This T cell receptor beta chain was captured by sequencing in a study of blood T cell repertoires in COVID-19. Background on the study: The analysed material was cDNA or gDNA that came from T cells, B-cell-depleted T cells, or PBMCs.

Authors' data handling: Estimated nucleated cell counts came from reference gene primer amplification. Libraries were prepared by immunoSEQ multiplex PCR; TCRdb keeps only in-frame clonotypes and omits some of them. That table is the source of V, J and clone size, and D and trimming were worked out from the DNA. The sample lists tens of thousands of clones, about four fifths occurring once. Trimming cost V 3 bases and J 7 bases, with 17 bases left between them. The CDR3 is 16 amino acids. In germline, CDR1 is SGDLS, CDR2 YYNGEE. The sequence was obtained from a woman of 80 years or more with active or convalescent COVID-19. The chain has TRBV9 and TRBJ1-6; D is uncertain. The material sequenced was peripheral blood. DNA of the CDR3: TGTGCCAGCAGCGGATTATCGGACTGGTCGAATTCACCCCTCCACTTT. Protein product: CASSGLSDWSNSPLHF.